Below are 13 T cell receptor beta chains sequenced from a single sample in a study of blood T cells in healthy people across ages. A J-beta primer mix and a sample-barcoded 5' primer were used in a second PCR of roughly 6 to 12 cycles. Via MiXCR, TCRdb re-called the 5' RACE reads, giving one row per CDR3 protein. The table lists roughly 1.6 million distinct CDR3 sequences, approximately 32% of them singletons, with roughly 10% in the top ten. Specimen: blood. The receptors were sampled from a woman aged 30 to 39 in good health.

The rearrangement joins TRBV20-1 to TRBJ2-3; 7 positions agree with TRBD2. The CDR3 is 14 amino acids. V shed 1 base, J shed 3 bases, and the junction held 4 bases outside the gene matches. Germline-derived CDR1 and CDR2 are DFQATT and SNEGSKA (reference sequence). CDR3 sequence (DNA): TGCAGTGCTAGAGTTGTCGGGAGGACAGATACGCAGTATTTT. It specifies CSARVVGRTDTQYF.

The V and J genes are TRBV6-1 and TRBJ2-3, with D hard to call. CDR1 is MNHNS and CDR2 is SASEGT in the germline V gene. The CDR3 totals 13 residues. V was clipped by 1 base and J by 5 bases, with 7 bases between them. CDR3 residues: CASSEDRGDTQYF. The CDR3 DNA reads TGTGCCAGCAGTGAAGATCGAGGAGATACGCAGTATTTT.

This clonotype was observed a handful of times. This chain uses TRBV10-1 with TRBJ2-3, with TRBD2 identical over 10 bases. V lost 8 bases, J lost 4 bases, and 3 bases stayed unmatched. The CDR3 runs to 13 residues. CDR1 is WNHNN and CDR2 is SYGVQD in the germline V gene (reference sequence). CDR3 DNA sequence: TGCGCCAGCTCCGGGACTAGCGCAGATACGCAGTATTTT. Translating it yields CASSGTSADTQYF.

This chain links TRBV28 with TRBJ2-6; D may be TRBD2 (6 bases). V lost 0 bases and J lost 2, with 11 bases in between. The length of the CDR3 is 17 residues. Germline-derived CDR1 and CDR2 are MDHEN and SYDVKM. This chain's CDR3 is CASSLWGGVTGANVLTF. For the CDR3, the DNA is TGTGCCAGCAGTTTATGGGGCGGGGTGACTGGGGCCAACGTCCTGACTTTC.

The chain recombines TRBV20-1 with TRBJ2-1; 10 nucleotides match TRBD1. The germline V gene has CDR1 DFQATT and CDR2 SNEGSKA (reference sequence). This CDR3 spans 14 amino acids. Unmatched junction bases numbered 2, after V lost 0 bases and J lost 6 bases. In DNA form, the CDR3 reads TGCAGTGCTAGAGAAGGGACAGGGGCCAATGAGCAGTTCTTC. This codes for CSAREGTGANEQFF.

This clonotype has more than one count but fewer than ten. The J gene is TRBJ2-1, the V gene TRBV27, with TRBD2 matching over 7 bases. The CDR3 is 16 amino acids. Germline CDR1 MNHEY, CDR2 SMNVEV (reference sequence). Losses at the gene ends were 3 bases for V and 5 bases for J; bases not matched to a gene: 10. CDR3 residues: CASSFARASGHNEQFF. Here the CDR3 DNA reads TGTGCCAGCAGTTTCGCCAGGGCTAGCGGTCACAATGAGCAGTTCTTC.

The gene calls are TRBV6-2 or TRBV6-3 and TRBJ1-5; possibly TRBD1 for D (5 bases). Germline CDR1 reads MNHEY; CDR2 reads SVGEGT. V shed 8 bases and J shed 0 bases, with 20 bases lying between them. CDR3 length: 17 residues. CDR3 nucleotides: TGTGCCAGCTCCGAAACAGACAGATTTTATAGCAATCAGCCCCAGCATTTT. This gives the protein CASSETDRFYSNQPQHF.

Written as DNA, the CDR3 is TGCGCCAGCAGCTTGGAGGTAGCTGGTGGCGAGCAGTACTTC. Residues: CASSLEVAGGEQYF. The rearrangement links TRBV5-1 to TRBJ2-5; D is unresolved. The assigned J gene may be wrong: the sequence end matches TRBJ2-7 better. CDR3 length: 14 amino acids. Germline assignment: CDR1 SGHRS and CDR2 YFSETQ.

The chain combines TRBV4-2 with TRBJ2-7; 11 bases match TRBD2. This CDR3 has 20 residues. Germline trimming cut 4 bases from V and 1 base from J; bases unmatched to any gene: 18. The V gene's germline CDR1 is LGHNA and CDR2 YNFKEQ. CDR3 bases: TGTGCCAGCAGCCTTACCGGGAGTAGCGGGGGGGCCTCTCTATCCTACGAGCAGTACTTC. The encoded protein is CASSLTGSSGGASLSYEQYF.

The chain couples TRBV6-5 to TRBJ2-3; TRBD2 aligns across 9 bases. Unmatched junction bases numbered 8, after V lost 7 bases and J lost 3 bases. Per germline, CDR1 MNHEY and CDR2 SVGAGI. CDR3 size: 15 residues. CDR3 protein: CASKLFLAGTDTQYF. Written as DNA, the CDR3 is TGTGCCAGCAAACTGTTTCTAGCGGGGACAGATACGCAGTATTTT.

This clonotype was found a few times. The V gene is TRBV10-3, the J gene TRBJ2-1; D unclear. CDR1 and CDR2 (germline): ENHRY, SYGVKD. V was cut by 2 bases and J by 4 bases, with 9 bases left in between. The CDR3 runs 14 residues. This CDR3 is CAISEGAIYNEQFF. The DNA for the CDR3 is TGTGCCATCAGTGAGGGAGCAATTTACAATGAGCAGTTCTTC.

The chain has TRBV7-9 and TRBJ1-4, with 7 nucleotides matching TRBD1. The CDR3 runs 15 residues. The trim removed 5 bases at V and 4 bases at J, leaving 7 bases unmatched. Germline CDR1 and CDR2: SEHNR and FQNEAQ (reference sequence). CDR3 nucleotides: TGTGCCAGCAGCCCGAGACAGGGCTTTAATGAAAAACTGTTTTTT. Its translation is CASSPRQGFNEKLFF.

The gene calls are TRBV28 and TRBJ2-3; D not certain. Trimming pared 4 bases from V and 4 bases from J, leaving 15 bases between. The germline V gene encodes CDR1 MDHEN and CDR2 SYDVKM. This CDR3 spans 15 amino acids. The CDR3 spells CASSSPRMVADTQYF. The CDR3 DNA follows: TGTGCCAGCAGTTCCCCCCGTATGGTAGCAGATACGCAGTATTTT. Full variable domain (rest looked up from reference TRBV28 and TRBJ2-3): DVKVTQSSRYLVKRTGEKVFLECVQDMDHENMFWYRQDPGLGLRLIYFSYDVKMKEKGDIPEGYSVSREKKERFSLILESASTNQTSMYLCASSSPRMVADTQYFGPGTRLTVL.